The clone carrying this TCR beta chain came up a few times. Its antigen is not known. This entry belongs to a study of beta chain features in type 1 diabetes. Points from the study as a whole: A potential influence of HLA type upon TCRB rearrangement remained unresolved herein.

TCRB transcripts that were expressed got sequenced, as all of the isolated RNA had been reverse transcribed. The table came from immunoSEQ multiplex PCR; TCRdb's copy has only in-frame clones and leaves some out. Here the sample spans some 150,000 clones, about 51% being singletons. This CDR3 region has 15 residues. Germline assignment: CDR1 SGHKS and CDR2 YYEKEE (reference sequence). With 3 bases clipped from V and 4 bases from J, the junction kept 6 bases outside the gene matches. The chain is built from TRBV5-5 and TRBJ1-1, with TRBD1 identical over 10 bases. The source is a man aged 18 to 30 in good health. Sequencing was carried out using Tregs from blood. CDR3 sequence: CASSSPGQGTTEAFF. The DNA of the CDR3 is TGTGCCAGCAGCTCGCCGGGACAGGGGACCACTGAAGCTTTCTTT.